The clone carrying this T cell receptor beta chain was observed a single time. Cohorts were based on clinical histories the participants reported. Original data processing: Amplification with reference gene primers provided the estimates of nucleated cell counts. Sequenced by immunoSEQ multiplex PCR; TCRdb stores in-frame clones only, minus some. That table furnishes V, J and clone size, whereas the DNA furnished D and trimming. The sample includes 430,000 or so clones, 88% of them seen just once. This record comes from a study of blood T cell repertoires in COVID-19. Overall study context: From the United States, Italy and Spain came samples of acute and convalescent COVID-19. Sample material is recorded as cDNA or gDNA derived from T cells, B-cell-depleted T cells, or PBMCs.

V was pared by 0 bases and J by 9 bases, with 11 bases between. Germline V gene lookup returns CDR1 LGHNT and CDR2 FRNRAP. CDR3 length equals 13 residues. The sample consisted of PBMCs or T cells enriched from blood (not recorded which). This TCR derives from a woman in her 40s who had recovered from COVID-19. The chain carries TRBV12-5 and TRBJ1-1; D is unresolved. CDR3 nucleotide sequence: TGTGCTAGTGGTTTGGTTAAACGGAGCCAAGCTTTCTTT. Protein: CASGLVKRSQAFF.